The source of this TCR beta chain is a study of a mutant IDH1 vaccine in newly diagnosed glioma. In the study overall: Vaccines began 4-6 weeks after radiotherapy alone, or with temozolomide cycles. Most patients had radiochemotherapy with temozolomide before enrollment; others had one alone.

Only in-frame clones appear in the TCRdb table, and some are missing; sequencing was by immunoSEQ multiplex PCR. This sample has 20,000 to 25,000 clones, with approximately 78% found just once. Time point described: week 23, last vaccination. The investigators gave 300 ug of mutant IDH1 20-mer peptide in each vaccine dose, together with topical imiquimod. In regard to this clone: Its antigen is unknown.

The material was PBMCs, obtained from a glioma patient whose treatment included an IDH1 peptide vaccine. This sequence was found in a man aged 25 to 45 with glioma.

The CDR3, as DNA: TGTGCCAGCAGCCCGCGGACAGGATATATGAACACTGAAGCTTTCTTT. As protein: CASSPRTGYMNTEAFF. V usage is TRBV7-9 and J usage is TRBJ1-1; 7 positions agree with TRBD1. The germline V gene has CDR1 SEHNR and CDR2 FQNEAQ (reference sequence). The J segment lost 0 bases and the V segment lost 5 bases, leaving 9 bases of the junction unmatched. The length of the CDR3 is 16 residues.